A selection of T cell receptor beta chains follows, all from one sample in a study of T cell changes during pregnancy in multiple sclerosis. The assay was immunoSEQ multiplex PCR, and TCRdb's table has in-frame clones only and misses some. The sample has 53,000 or so clones, around 94% seen once. The starting material was CD4+ T cells from peripheral blood mononuclear cells, obtained in the second trimester of pregnancy. The receptors come from a female donor with multiple sclerosis, enrolled in a pregnancy study. The CDR3 runs from the conserved cysteine through the conserved F or W. The D gene is left open where the match is weak. Not every row has a clone size; where given, it reads once, few, many or a size class.

TRBV2	TRBJ1-4	.	.	TGTGCCAGCAGTGAACGGTTCGAGGGCGAAAAACTGTTTTTT	CASSERFEGEKLFF
TRBV30	TRBJ2-7	.	TRBD1	TGTGCCGGGACAGGATCCTACGAGCAGTACTTC	CAGTGSYEQYF
TRBV7-2	TRBJ1-5	.	.	TGTGCCAGCAGCTCGCGGGGTCAGCCCCAGCATTTT	CASSSRGQPQHF
TRBV4-1	TRBJ2-1	once	TRBD1	TGCGCCAGCAGCCAAACAGGGGGCACGTTCTTC	CASSQTGGTFF
TRBV25-1	TRBJ2-7	.	.	TGTGCCAGCAGACAGCTTTACGAGCAGTACTTC	CASRQLYEQYF
TRBV2	TRBJ1-4	.	.	TGTGCCAGCAGTACAGACTATAATGAAAAACTGTTTTTT	CASSTDYNEKLFF
TRBV11-2	TRBJ1-3	.	.	TGTGCCAGCAGCTTAGGAGACAGATCCTCTGGAAACACCATATATTTT	CASSLGDRSSGNTIYF
TRBV27	TRBJ1-2	.	.	TGTGCCAGCAGTTTATCGTTTCCAGTTTATGGCTACACCTTC	CASSLSFPVYGYTF
TRBV2	TRBJ2-5	.	.	TGTGCCAGCAGTGAAGCGAGGTGGAGCTGCGACTTC	CASSEARWSCDF
TRBV23-1	TRBJ1-1	.	TRBD1	TGCGCCAGCAGTGCCCCGGGACAGCAGTCGGATGAGGCTTTCTTT	CASSAPGQQSDEAFF
TRBV5-1	TRBJ1-1	.	TRBD1	TGCGCCAGCAGCTTGGAGACAGGGATGAACACTGAAGCTTTCTTT	CASSLETGMNTEAFF
TRBV7-6	TRBJ1-1	.	.	TGTGCCAGCAGCCAAGAACCGGGGGGATTGAACACTGAAGCTTTCTTT	CASSQEPGGLNTEAFF
TRBV10-3	TRBJ2-1	.	TRBD2	TGTGCCATCAGTGATTCAGCGGGGGAACACAATGAGCAGTTCTTC	CAISDSAGEHNEQFF
TRBV6-5	TRBJ1-1	once	TRBD1	TGTGCCAGCAGTTACGCAGGGACAGCGGCAAAGGAAGCTTTCTTT	CASSYAGTAAKEAFF
TRBV5-6	TRBJ1-1	.	TRBD1	TGTGCCAGCAGCTGGGACAGCGGGGGTCGAAACACTGAAGCTTTCTTT	CASSWDSGGRNTEAFF
TRBV7-2	TRBJ1-3	once	TRBD1	TGTGCCAGCAGCTTCCAGAGCCAGGGGGCTCTAGACACCATATATTTT	CASSFQSQGALDTIYF
TRBV7-3	TRBJ2-3	.	TRBD2	TGTGCCAGCAGCTCGCGGGGGGGCCTCGGCACAGATACGCAGTATTTT	CASSSRGGLGTDTQYF
TRBV4-2	TRBJ2-3	.	TRBD2	TGTGCCAGCAGCCGTCGGACTAGCGGGGCTGCAGATACGCAGTATTTT	CASSRRTSGAADTQYF
TRBV10-3	TRBJ2-7	.	.	TGTGCCATCAGTGGAGGGTCCTCCAGCTCCTACGAGCAGTACTTC	CAISGGSSSSYEQYF
TRBV15	TRBJ1-5	.	.	TGTGCCACCAGCAGTGAAGGGCGGGGCAATCAGCCCCAGCATTTT	CATSSEGRGNQPQHF
TRBV7-6	TRBJ2-2	.	.	TGTGCCAGCAGCGTTAGAGGAAACTGGGCCGGGGAGCTGTTTTTT	CASSVRGNWAGELFF
TRBV7-9	TRBJ2-5	.	TRBD2	TGTGCCAGCAGCTCCGGGACTAGCGACGGAAGACGAGAGACCCAGTACTTC	CASSSGTSDGRRETQYF
TRBV6-5	TRBJ1-6	once	.	TGTGCCAGCAGTTACGCCCAGGGGTCCTATAATTCACCCCTCCACTTT	CASSYAQGSYNSPLHF
TRBV11-1	TRBJ1-2	.	TRBD1	TGTGCCAGCAGTTTCTACCCAGGGGGAGTAAACTATGGCTACACCTTC	CASSFYPGGVNYGYTF
TRBV5-8	TRBJ2-5	.	.	TGTGCCAGCAGCAACAGGGTCGGAGAGACCCAGTACTTC	CASSNRVGETQYF
TRBV6-7	TRBJ2-1	.	TRBD2	TGTGCCAGCAGTTATTACGGGACTAGCGGGGACAATGAGCAGTTCTTC	CASSYYGTSGDNEQFF
TRBV5-1	TRBJ2-3	.	TRBD1	TGCGCCAGCAGCTGGGACAGGGGAGATACGCAGTATTTT	CASSWDRGDTQYF
TRBV19	TRBJ1-1	.	.	TGTGCCAGTAGTAACACGGGGGAGTCCTGGACTGAAGCTTTCTTT	CASSNTGESWTEAFF
TRBV6-5	TRBJ1-2	.	TRBD1	TGTGCCAGCAGTTACTTACAGGGGGCGGATGGCTACACCTTC	CASSYLQGADGYTF
TRBV7-2	TRBJ1-4	once	.	TGTGCCAGCAGCTTACTCAGGGAAAGTGAAAAACTGTTTTTT	CASSLLRESEKLFF
TRBV5-1	TRBJ1-2	.	TRBD1	TGCGCCAGCAGCCCGGGGACAGGCCCTTCCTATGGCTACACCTTC	CASSPGTGPSYGYTF
TRBV4-3	TRBJ2-7	.	TRBD2	TGCGCCAGCAGCCTCCAGGGAGGGGCGTACGAGCAGTACTTC	CASSLQGGAYEQYF
TRBV7-7	TRBJ2-5	.	.	TGTGCCAGCAGCTTAGGGGGGGCGGGGGTCTTCCAAGAGACCCAGTACTTC	CASSLGGAGVFQETQYF
TRBV2	TRBJ1-5	.	.	TGTGCCAGCAGTAAACAGGGCGCCTTCAATCAGCCCCAGCATTTT	CASSKQGAFNQPQHF
TRBV11-2	TRBJ2-2	.	.	TGTGCCAGCAGCCAAGGGGGGAACACCGGGGAGCTGTTTTTT	CASSQGGNTGELFF
TRBV5-6	TRBJ2-4	.	TRBD2	TGTGCCAGCAGCTTCCTTACTAGCGGGGCCCAGGTGAAAAACATTCAGTACTTC	CASSFLTSGAQVKNIQYF
TRBV18	TRBJ1-6	.	.	TGTGCCAGCTCACCAGTGACTCAAAATTCACCCCTCCACTTT	CASSPVTQNSPLHF
TRBV4-2	TRBJ1-2	.	TRBD1	TGTGCCAGCAGCCAGACAGGGGGCGCGGGTCGAGGCTACACCTTC	CASSQTGGAGRGYTF
TRBV10-3	TRBJ1-1	.	.	TGTGCCATCAGTGAGTCGGGAGGTCGAGGGGGGGGCACTGAAGCTTTCTTT	CAISESGGRGGGTEAFF
TRBV11-2	TRBJ2-3	few	TRBD1	TGTGCCAGCAGCAAATGGACAGGCGCTACCGGCACAGATACGCAGTATTTT	CASSKWTGATGTDTQYF
TRBV7-2	TRBJ1-2	.	TRBD1	TGTGCCAGCAGCTTAGTAGGGGGCGACGGCTACACCTTC	CASSLVGGDGYTF
TRBV19	TRBJ1-5	once	TRBD1	TGTGCCAGTAGTATAGAGGGGACAGGGACCAATCAGCCCCAGCATTTT	CASSIEGTGTNQPQHF
TRBV19	TRBJ1-6	.	.	TGTGCCAGCTGGGGGGGTGGGCCCCTCCACTTT	CASWGGGPLHF